These 10 T cell receptor beta chains were sequenced from one sample in a study of metastatic and nonmetastatic thyroid tumors. Before thyroid surgery, none of the patients had received any treatment. TCRdb reassembled clones from the PCR reads with MiXCR. Found here are some 30,000 clones, approximately 29% of them singletons; the top ten hold about 31%. Sequencing used blood. The receptor set was obtained from a female donor with papillary thyroid cancer or a benign thyroid nodule (not recorded which). Some clones in this sample may be carry-over from other donors' samples.

This clone was observed at least ten times. CDR3 region: CASNLGRFGGTQYF. In nucleotides, the CDR3 is TGTGCCAGCAACCTCGGGCGATTTGGGGGGACGCAGTATTTT. This rearrangement joins TRBV12-3 or TRBV12-4 to TRBJ2-3, with a weak D call TRBD2 (6 bases). Trimming shortened V by 7 bases and J by 9 bases, and 20 bases separated the two germline ends. This CDR3 has 14 amino acids.

This clone turned up a few times. V and J are TRBV10-3 and TRBJ2-7, with D hard to call. Trimming shortened V by 2 bases and J by 5 bases, and 10 bases separated the two germline ends. The CDR3 has 13 residues. Germline CDR1 is ENHRY and CDR2 is SYGVKD. The CDR3 sequence is CAISEPPTDEQYF. The CDR3 DNA is TGTGCCATCAGTGAGCCTCCAACAGACGAGCAGTACTTC.

This clone occurred many times. The chain joins TRBV2 to TRBJ2-6; TRBD1 matches at 9 bases. Trimming took 2 bases from V and 4 from J; bases not matched to a gene: 6. In germline, CDR1 is SNHLY, CDR2 FYNNEI. This CDR3 is built from 17 residues. The CDR3 DNA follows: TGTGCCAGCAGTGAAACTAGGACAGGGGACGGGGCCAACGTCCTGACTTTC. Its protein is CASSETRTGDGANVLTF.

A few counts support this clone. One end of the junction varies from germline; a read error may be responsible. The V call is TRBV15, the J call TRBJ2-3; D perhaps matches TRBD1 (5 bases). Germline V gene lookup returns CDR1 LNHNV and CDR2 YYDKDF (reference sequence). This CDR3 spans 16 amino acids. The CDR3 bases are TGTGCCACCATCAGACATAGGGGCAGACATGGAGATACGCAGTATTTT. It is translated as CATIRHRGRHGDTQYF.

The table lists this clone with many counts. V gene TRBV13 combines with J gene TRBJ1-2, with D perhaps matching TRBD1 (5 bases). There are 14 residues in the CDR3. V shed 0 bases and J shed 3 bases, with 8 bases lying between them. Germline assignment: CDR1 PRHDT and CDR2 FYEKMQ (reference sequence). CDR3 sequence: CASSLGRGDYGYTF. The CDR3 DNA sequence: TGTGCCAGCAGCTTAGGACGGGGGGACTATGGCTACACCTTC.

This clone came up many times. This chain connects TRBV25-1 to TRBJ1-6; 7 nucleotides align to TRBD1. CDR1 is MGHDK, CDR2 SYGVNS, per germline. V lost 3 bases and J lost 9; bases outside the gene matches: 8. The CDR3 covers 15 residues. CDR3 in amino acids: CASSDPGTAGSPLHF. In nucleotides, the CDR3 is TGTGCCAGCAGTGATCCCGGGACAGCGGGTTCACCCCTCCACTTT.

This clone was detected ten times or more. Since the CDR3 does not end with the conserved phenylalanine or tryptophan, this likely comes from a read error. The limits of the CDR3 on the DNA are not certain, so only TCRdb's listed CDR3 is given. This chain joins TRBV6-2 or TRBV6-3 and TRBJ2-7; the DNA was not compared with TRBD2, the D call given in the table. The CDR3 extends over 17 residues, inclusive of both ends. Per germline, CDR1 MNHEY and CDR2 SVGEGT. The CDR3 region is CASSYSRCVLAGGLPGI.

There are many counts of this clone. Distinct nucleotide sequences in the sample also encode this CDR3. The chain links TRBV28 to TRBJ2-5; TRBD2 is a possible D gene (6 bases). V shed 3 bases and J shed 5 bases, with 13 bases lying between them. Looked up from germline, CDR1 is MDHEN and CDR2 is SYDVKM. This CDR3 has 14 residues. CDR3 amino acids: CASSFAGTGETQYF. CDR3 in DNA: TGTGCCAGCAGTTTTGCGGGGACGGGGGAGACCCAGTACTTC.

This clone was seen only a few times. The gene calls are TRBV6-2 or TRBV6-3 and TRBJ1-3, with TRBD1 matching 11 bases. V lost 2 bases, J lost 4 bases, and 4 bases stayed unmatched. From germline, CDR1 is MNHEY and CDR2 SVGEGT. The CDR3 extends over 16 amino acids. In DNA form, the CDR3 reads TGTGCCAGCAGTTACACCCGGACAGGGGGCGGAAACACCATATATTTT. This sequence encodes CASSYTRTGGGNTIYF.

This clone was seen only once. This sequence may be a read error, since a much larger clone differs from it by one base. The chain recombines TRBV4-2 with TRBJ2-3, with 7 bases fitting TRBD2. The germline V gene encodes CDR1 LGHNA and CDR2 YNFKEQ. V gave up 4 bases and J gave up 3 bases; unmatched junction bases: 10. This CDR3 is built from 16 residues. The CDR3 sequence is CASSPLAVGATDTQYF. DNA of the CDR3: TGTGCCAGCAGCCCCCTAGCGGTAGGAGCGACAGATACGCAGTATTTT.